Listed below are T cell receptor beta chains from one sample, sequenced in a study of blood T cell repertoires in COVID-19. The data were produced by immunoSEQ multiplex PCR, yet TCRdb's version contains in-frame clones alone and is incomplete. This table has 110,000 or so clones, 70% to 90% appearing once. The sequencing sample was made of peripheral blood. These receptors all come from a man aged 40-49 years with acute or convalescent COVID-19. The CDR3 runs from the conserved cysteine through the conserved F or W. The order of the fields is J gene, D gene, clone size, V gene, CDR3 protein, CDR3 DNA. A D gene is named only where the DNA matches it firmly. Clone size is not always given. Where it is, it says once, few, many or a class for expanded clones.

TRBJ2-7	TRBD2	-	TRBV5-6	CASSLAYSGESYEQYF	TGTGCCAGCAGCTTAGCCTATAGCGGGGAAAGCTACGAGCAGTACTTC
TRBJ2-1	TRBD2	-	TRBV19	CASRPLAGAYNEQFF	TGTGCCAGTAGGCCCCTAGCGGGGGCTTACAATGAGCAGTTCTTC
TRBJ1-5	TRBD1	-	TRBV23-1	CASSPPGQVWSQPQHF	TGCGCCAGCAGTCCGCCGGGACAGGTATGGTCTCAGCCCCAGCATTTT
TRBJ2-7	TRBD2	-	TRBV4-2	CASRRDYAGTTTYEQYF	TGTGCCAGCAGACGGGACTACGCCGGGACGACGACCTACGAGCAGTACTTC
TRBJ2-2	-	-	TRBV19	CAISRGGTNTGELFF	TGTGCCATAAGTAGGGGGGGTACGAACACCGGGGAGCTGTTTTTT
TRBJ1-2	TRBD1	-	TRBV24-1	CATSDPPRGDGYTF	TGTGCCACCAGTGACCCCCCCAGGGGGGATGGCTACACCTTC
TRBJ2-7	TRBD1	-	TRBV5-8	CASSFGTGAPEQYF	TGTGCCAGCAGCTTCGGGACAGGAGCCCCGGAGCAGTACTTC
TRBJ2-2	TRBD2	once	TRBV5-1	CASSLVGGANTGELFF	TGCGCCAGCAGCTTGGTTGGGGGGGCGAACACCGGGGAGCTGTTTTTT
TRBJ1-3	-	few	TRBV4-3	CASSQDQWRTHPGNTIYF	TGCGCCAGCAGCCAAGATCAGTGGAGGACCCACCCTGGAAACACCATATATTTT
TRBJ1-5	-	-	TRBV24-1	CATSDPEIPNQPQHF	TGTGCCACCAGTGATCCTGAGATCCCCAATCAGCCCCAGCATTTT
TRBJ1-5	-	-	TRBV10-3	CAISDSQVNQPQHF	TGTGCCATCAGTGACAGTCAGGTCAATCAGCCCCAGCATTTT
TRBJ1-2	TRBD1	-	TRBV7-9	CASRRQGNNYGYTF	TGTGCCAGCAGGAGACAGGGGAATAACTATGGCTACACCTTC
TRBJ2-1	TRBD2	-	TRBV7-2	CASSFLAGGPGNEQFF	TGTGCCAGCAGCTTTCTAGCGGGGGGGCCGGGAAATGAGCAGTTCTTC
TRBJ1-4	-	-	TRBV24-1	CATSDPRGEKLFF	TGTGCCACCAGTGACCCCAGGGGTGAAAAACTGTTTTTT
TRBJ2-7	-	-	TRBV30	CAWSVPTASSYEQYF	TGTGCCTGGAGTGTACCGACAGCGAGCTCCTACGAGCAGTACTTC
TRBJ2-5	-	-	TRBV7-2	CASSPTGRETQYF	TGTGCCAGCAGTCCAACGGGGAGAGAGACCCAGTACTTC
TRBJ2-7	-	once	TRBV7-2	CASSSYDTYEQYF	TGTGCCAGCAGCTCATACGACACCTACGAGCAGTACTTC
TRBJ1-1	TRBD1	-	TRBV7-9	CASSPIAMRLIRDRAPAFF	TGTGCCAGCAGCCCTATCGCGATGAGACTGATCCGCGACAGGGCCCCCGCTTTCTTT
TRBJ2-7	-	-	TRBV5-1	CASRAGPYEQYF	TGCGCCAGCAGGGCAGGCCCCTACGAGCAGTACTTC
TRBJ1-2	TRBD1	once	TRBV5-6	CASSLGDRVGYGYTF	TGTGCCAGCAGCTTGGGTGACAGGGTGGGGTATGGCTACACCTTC
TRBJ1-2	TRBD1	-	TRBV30	CAWSVQGAGGYTF	TGTGCCTGGAGTGTACAGGGGGCGGGTGGCTACACCTTC
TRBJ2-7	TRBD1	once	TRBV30	CAWNHRGYEQYF	TGTGCCTGGAACCACAGGGGGTACGAGCAGTACTTC
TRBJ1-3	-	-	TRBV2	CASRQDSGNTIYF	TGTGCCAGCCGACAGGACTCTGGAAACACCATATATTTT
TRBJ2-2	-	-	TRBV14	CASSQGGFWQTARGPGELFF	TGTGCCAGCAGCCAAGGGGGGTTTTGGCAGACCGCGCGGGGTCCCGGGGAGCTGTTTTTT
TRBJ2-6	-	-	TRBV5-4	CASSSPTIFGGRSGANVLTF	TGTGCCAGCAGCTCCCCCACCATTTTCGGGGGAAGATCTGGGGCCAACGTCCTGACTTTC
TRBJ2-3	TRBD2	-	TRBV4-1	CASSQEVTGGSTDTQYF	TGCGCCAGCAGCCAAGAAGTCACGGGGGGAAGCACAGATACGCAGTATTTT
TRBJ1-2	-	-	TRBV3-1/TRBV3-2	CASSQAGGTGGYTF	TGTGCCAGCAGCCAAGCGGGGGGTACGGGTGGCTACACCTTC
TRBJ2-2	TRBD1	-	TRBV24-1	CATSAGTGRSGELFF	TGTGCCACCAGCGCTGGGACAGGGAGGTCCGGGGAGCTGTTTTTT
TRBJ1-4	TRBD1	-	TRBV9	CASSVGTGDGYNEKLFF	TGTGCCAGCAGCGTAGGGACAGGGGACGGTTATAATGAAAAACTGTTTTTT
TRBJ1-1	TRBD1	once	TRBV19	CASSGETGGTEAFF	TGTGCCAGTAGTGGAGAAACAGGGGGCACTGAAGCTTTCTTT
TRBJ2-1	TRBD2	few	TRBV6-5	CASSYKRGGNEQFF	TGTGCCAGCAGTTACAAGCGGGGGGGCAATGAGCAGTTCTTC
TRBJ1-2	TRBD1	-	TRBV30	CAWSSPDRGGPRFHGYTF	TGTGCCTGGAGCTCGCCGGACAGGGGGGGCCCAAGGTTTCATGGCTACACCTTC
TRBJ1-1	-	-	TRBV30	CAWKEGLGAFF	TGTGCCTGGAAGGAAGGACTTGGTGCTTTCTTT
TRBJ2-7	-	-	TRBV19	CASSIGQGYSYEQYF	TGTGCCAGTAGTATTGGTCAGGGGTACTCCTACGAGCAGTACTTC
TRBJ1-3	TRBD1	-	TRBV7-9	CASSVGTGGANTIYF	TGTGCCAGCAGCGTGGGGACAGGGGGCGCGAACACCATATATTTT
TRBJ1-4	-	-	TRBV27	CASRDFNEKLFF	TGTGCCAGCAGGGACTTCAATGAAAAACTGTTTTTT
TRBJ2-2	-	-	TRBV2	CASSDWASGELFF	TGTGCCAGCAGTGACTGGGCCTCCGGGGAGCTGTTTTTT
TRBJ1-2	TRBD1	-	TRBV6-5	CASSPTGYGYTF	TGTGCCAGCAGCCCGACAGGGTACGGCTACACCTTC
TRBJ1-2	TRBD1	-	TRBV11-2	CASSLETGKTNYGYTF	TGTGCCAGCAGCTTGGAGACAGGGAAAACTAACTATGGCTACACCTTC
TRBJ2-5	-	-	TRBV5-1	CASSLASFRETQYF	TGCGCCAGCAGCTTGGCTAGCTTCCGAGAGACCCAGTACTTC
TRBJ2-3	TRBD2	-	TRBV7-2	CASKTSGGTDTQYF	TGTGCCAGCAAGACTAGCGGGGGCACAGATACGCAGTATTTT
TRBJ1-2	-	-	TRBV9	CASSVAGGYGYTF	TGTGCCAGCAGCGTAGCCGGGGGCTATGGCTACACCTTC
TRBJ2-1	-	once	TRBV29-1	CSVRREVQVNEQFF	TGCAGCGTCCGACGTGAAGTACAGGTCAATGAGCAGTTCTTC
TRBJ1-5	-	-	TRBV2	CASSEGRVSNQPQHF	TGTGCCAGCAGTGAAGGCAGGGTTAGCAATCAGCCCCAGCATTTT
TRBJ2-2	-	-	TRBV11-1	CASSLGLNTGELFF	TGTGCCAGCAGCTTGGGGCTGAACACCGGGGAGCTGTTTTTT
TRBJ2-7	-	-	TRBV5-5	CASSSGTDSYEQYF	TGTGCCAGCAGCTCCGGGACTGACTCCTACGAGCAGTACTTC
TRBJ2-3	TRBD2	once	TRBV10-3	CAISALGLAAYTDTQYF	TGTGCCATCAGTGCGCTGGGACTAGCGGCTTACACAGATACGCAGTATTTT
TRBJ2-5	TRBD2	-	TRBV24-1	CATSDSGGAGETQYF	TGTGCCACCAGTGATAGCGGGGGGGCAGGAGAGACCCAGTACTTC
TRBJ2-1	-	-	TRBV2	CASSYYNEQFF	TGTGCCAGCAGTTATTACAATGAGCAGTTCTTC
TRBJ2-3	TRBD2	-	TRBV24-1	CATSDLAGAMADTQYF	TGTGCCACCAGTGACTTAGCGGGGGCTATGGCAGATACGCAGTATTTT
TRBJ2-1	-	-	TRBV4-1	CASSPGPRGNEQFF	TGCGCCAGCAGCCCGGGTCCTAGGGGCAATGAGCAGTTCTTC
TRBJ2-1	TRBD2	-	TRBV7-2	CASSLAGTSGGREQFF	TGTGCCAGCAGCTTAGCGGGGACTAGCGGGGGGCGTGAGCAGTTCTTC
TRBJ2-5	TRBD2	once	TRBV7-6	CASSLDWRGTQETQYF	TGTGCCAGCAGCTTAGATTGGCGGGGGACCCAAGAGACCCAGTACTTC
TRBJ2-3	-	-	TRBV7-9	CASNLELDTQYF	TGTGCCAGCAACCTAGAGCTGGATACGCAGTATTTT
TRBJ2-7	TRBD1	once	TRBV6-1	CASSEGGTAQYEQYF	TGTGCCAGCAGTGAAGGGGGGACAGCTCAGTACGAGCAGTACTTC
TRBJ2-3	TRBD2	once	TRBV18	CASSPNLAGPADTQYF	TGTGCCAGCTCACCCAACTTAGCGGGGCCTGCGGATACGCAGTATTTT
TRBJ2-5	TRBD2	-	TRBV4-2	CASSPSQRGPSRTQYF	TGTGCCAGCAGCCCGAGCCAGCGGGGGCCCTCTAGGACCCAGTACTTC
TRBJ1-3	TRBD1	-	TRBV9	CASSVAGGQGISGNTIYF	TGTGCCAGCAGCGTAGCCGGAGGACAGGGTATCAGTGGAAACACCATATATTTT
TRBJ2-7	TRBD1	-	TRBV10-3	CAISERQGAMYEQYF	TGTGCCATCAGTGAGAGGCAGGGGGCTATGTACGAGCAGTACTTC